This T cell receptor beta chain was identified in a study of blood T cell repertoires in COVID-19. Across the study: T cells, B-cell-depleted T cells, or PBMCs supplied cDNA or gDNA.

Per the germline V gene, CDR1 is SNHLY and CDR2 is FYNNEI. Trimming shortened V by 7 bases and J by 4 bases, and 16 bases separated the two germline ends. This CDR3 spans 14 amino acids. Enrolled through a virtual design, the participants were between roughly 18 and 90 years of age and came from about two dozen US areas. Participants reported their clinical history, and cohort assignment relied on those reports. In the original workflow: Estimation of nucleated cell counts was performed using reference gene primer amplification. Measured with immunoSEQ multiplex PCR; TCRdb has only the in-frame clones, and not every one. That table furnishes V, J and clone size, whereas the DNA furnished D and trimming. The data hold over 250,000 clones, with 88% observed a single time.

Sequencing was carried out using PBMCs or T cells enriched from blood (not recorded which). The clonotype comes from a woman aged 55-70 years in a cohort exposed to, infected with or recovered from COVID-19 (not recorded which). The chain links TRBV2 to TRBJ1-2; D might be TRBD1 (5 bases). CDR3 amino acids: CASNNYGGGYGYTF. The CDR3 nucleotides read TGTGCCAGCAACAATTACGGCGGGGGCTATGGCTACACCTTC.